This T cell receptor beta chain came from a study of technical replicates of blood from a few donors. CDR1 and CDR2 from the germline V gene are MNHNS and SASEGT. The CDR3 extends over 11 amino acids. Trimming took 8 bases from V and 8 from J, leaving 12 bases between them. Clones were sequenced by immunoSEQ multiplex PCR, and TCRdb holds only the in-frame ones, with some missing. The sample holds around 100,000 clones, about 95% seen once. This TCR came from a human donor in good health. Sequenced sample: T cells isolated from PBMCs. This sequence joins TRBV6-1 and TRBJ2-5; possible D gene TRBD2, 6 bases. Written as DNA, the CDR3 is TGTGCCAGCCGGGACTCGTACACCCAGTACTTC. Its translation: CASRDSYTQYF.